This TCR beta chain comes out of a study of a mutant IDH1 vaccine in newly diagnosed glioma (dated by TCRdb to about 2021). With respect to the entire study: Patients received eight vaccinations in weeks 1, 3, 5, 7, 11, 15, 19 and 23, corresponding to visits V03 through V10. Vaccination began 4-6 weeks after radiotherapy alone, or alongside temozolomide cycles in the chemotherapy-containing groups. The roughly 32 treated patients were approximately 60% male and around 38% female, with a mean age of approximately 40 years. Before enrollment, patients had received standard therapy of radiotherapy alone, temozolomide alone, or radiochemotherapy with temozolomide; most received the combination. Peripheral blood was drawn at six visits: V03 (baseline), V05, V07, V10, V12 and V13. For exploratory analyses, approximately 25 treated patients had longitudinal TCRB deep sequencing done wherever samples were available.

Results and caveats for the whole study, not just this receptor: Changes in the top peripheral T cell clonotypes picked up by TCRB sequencing did not appear to be linked to pseudoprogression. Vaccine-induced immune responses across multiple MHC alleles were detected in 93.3% of patients. The authors noted that analyses of patient blood samples could not be reproduced because of sample limitations. Availability determined which PBMC samples were chosen for TCRB deep sequencing.

The method behind the library was the immunoSEQ multiplex PCR assay. Following the manufacturer's protocol, the hsTCRB Kit was used to amplify rearranged TCR beta chain sequences. TCRB libraries were sequenced on an Illumina MiSeq. In the original analysis: The proprietary platform of the kit vendor was used for demultiplexing, trimming and gene mapping. TCRdb carries this immuneACCESS record with in-frame sequences only. Its versions omit some clonotypes, under half of them owing to an unresolved V gene in the studies checked, with the rest unexplained. The DNA gave D and trimming, while V, J and clone size come from that table. The sample table contains roughly 60,000 clones; only one count was recorded for roughly 80% of them. Roughly 3.5% of the sample rests with the top ten. As to this clone: It has no known antigen specificity. No quality values exist for individual bases; no much larger clone is one base distant.

Based on the germline V gene, the CDR1 and CDR2 sequences are SGHDN and FVKESK. Reading from cysteine to phenylalanine, the CDR3 counts 12 amino acids. The entry retains the CDR3 DNA only, 36 bases that are in frame from base 1. The time point tag for this specimen amounts to: week 11, during vaccination. Every vaccine dose consisted of 300 ug of a 20-mer mutant IDH1 peptide in Montanide, administered subcutaneously together with topical imiquimod. The donors had newly diagnosed IDH1-mutant astrocytomas of WHO grade 3 or 4 that showed loss of nuclear ATRX. The samples were drawn from NOA16, a multicentre, single-arm, open-label phase I trial in Germany that tested a mutant IDH1 peptide vaccine in humans for the first time. Genomic DNA for TCRB sequencing was extracted from EDTA blood using the DNeasy Blood and Tissue Kit.

This TCR came from a young man with glioma. Sample: PBMCs, taken from a glioma patient whose treatment included an IDH1 peptide vaccine. Recombination connected TRBV14 to TRBJ2-5; the D gene assignment is ambiguous. The DNA end favors TRBJ2-7, so the J call may be wrong. The CDR3 sequence is CASSQDGYEQYF. The sequence in DNA is TGTGCCAGCAGCCAGGACGGGTACGAGCAGTACTTC.